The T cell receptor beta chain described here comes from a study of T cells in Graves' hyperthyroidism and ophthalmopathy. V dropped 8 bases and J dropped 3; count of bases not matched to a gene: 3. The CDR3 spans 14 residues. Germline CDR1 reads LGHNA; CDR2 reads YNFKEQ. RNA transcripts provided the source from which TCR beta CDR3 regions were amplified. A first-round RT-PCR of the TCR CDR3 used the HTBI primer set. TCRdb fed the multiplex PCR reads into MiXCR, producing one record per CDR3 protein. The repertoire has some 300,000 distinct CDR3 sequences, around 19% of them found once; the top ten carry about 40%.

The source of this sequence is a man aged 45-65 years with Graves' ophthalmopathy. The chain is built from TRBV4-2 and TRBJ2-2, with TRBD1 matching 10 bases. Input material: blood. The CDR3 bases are TGTGCCAGCCAAGGACAGGGGGACACCGGGGAGCTGTTTTTT. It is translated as CASQGQGDTGELFF.